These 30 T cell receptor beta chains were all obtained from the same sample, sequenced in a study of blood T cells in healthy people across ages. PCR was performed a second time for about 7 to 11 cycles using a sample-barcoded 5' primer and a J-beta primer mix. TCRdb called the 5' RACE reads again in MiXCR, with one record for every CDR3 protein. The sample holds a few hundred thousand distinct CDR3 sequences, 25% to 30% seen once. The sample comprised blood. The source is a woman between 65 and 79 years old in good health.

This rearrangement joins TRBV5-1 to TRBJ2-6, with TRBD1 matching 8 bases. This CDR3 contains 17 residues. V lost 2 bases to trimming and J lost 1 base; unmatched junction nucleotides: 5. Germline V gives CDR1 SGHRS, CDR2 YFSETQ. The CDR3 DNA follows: TGCGCCAGCAGCTTACAGGGGGTGGGGTCTGGGGCCAACGTCCTGACTTTC. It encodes CASSLQGVGSGANVLTF.

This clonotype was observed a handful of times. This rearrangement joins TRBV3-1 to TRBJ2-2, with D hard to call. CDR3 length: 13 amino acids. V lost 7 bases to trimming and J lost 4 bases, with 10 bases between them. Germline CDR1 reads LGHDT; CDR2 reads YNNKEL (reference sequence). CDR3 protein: CASNRLGTGELFF. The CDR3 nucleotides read TGTGCCAGCAATAGACTTGGCACCGGGGAGCTGTTTTTT.

CDR3 DNA: TGTGCCAGCAGCTTCACAACGGCCAACACCGGGGAGCTGTTTTTT. Encoded protein: CASSFTTANTGELFF. The chain links TRBV5-5 to TRBJ2-2; D call uncertain. CDR1 SGHKS and CDR2 YYEKEE come from the germline V gene (reference sequence). Trimming stripped 2 bases from V and 2 bases from J, with 10 bases between. The CDR3 extends over 15 amino acids.

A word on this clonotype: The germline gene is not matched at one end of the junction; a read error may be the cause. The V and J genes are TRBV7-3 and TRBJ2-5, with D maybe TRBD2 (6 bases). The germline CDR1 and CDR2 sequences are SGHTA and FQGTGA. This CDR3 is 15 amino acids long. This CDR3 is CASSQKFGGKETQCF. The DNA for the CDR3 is TGTGCCAGCAGCCAAAAATTTGGCGGGAAAGAGACCCAGTGCTTC.

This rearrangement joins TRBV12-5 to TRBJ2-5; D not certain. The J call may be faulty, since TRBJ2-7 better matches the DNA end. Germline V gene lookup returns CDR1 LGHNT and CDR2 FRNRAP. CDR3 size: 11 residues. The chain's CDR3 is CASAIDYEQYF. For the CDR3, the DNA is TGTGCTAGTGCCATCGATTACGAGCAGTACTTC.

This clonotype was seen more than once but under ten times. CDR3 sequence: CASSPLGLNIQYF. CDR3 DNA: TGTGCCAGCAGTCCCCTGGGTCTAAACATTCAGTACTTC. J is TRBJ2-4 and V is TRBV6-2 or TRBV6-3; D is uncertain. The CDR3 extends over 13 amino acids. The V end lost 5 bases, the J end lost 6 bases, and 11 bases lay between the germline ends. Germline CDR1 MNHEY, CDR2 SVGEGT.

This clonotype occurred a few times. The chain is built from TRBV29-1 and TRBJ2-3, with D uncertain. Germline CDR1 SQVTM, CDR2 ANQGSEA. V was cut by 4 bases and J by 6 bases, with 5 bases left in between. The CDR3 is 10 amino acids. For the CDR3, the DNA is TGCAGCGTTGCACTTGATACGCAGTATTTT. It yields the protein CSVALDTQYF.

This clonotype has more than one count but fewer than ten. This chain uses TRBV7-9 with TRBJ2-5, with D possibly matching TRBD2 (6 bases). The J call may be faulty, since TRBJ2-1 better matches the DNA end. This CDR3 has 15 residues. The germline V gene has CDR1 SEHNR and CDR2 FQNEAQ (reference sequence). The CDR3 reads CASSWDSGKDNEQFF. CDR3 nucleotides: TGTGCCAGCAGCTGGGACTCCGGGAAGGACAATGAGCAGTTCTTC.

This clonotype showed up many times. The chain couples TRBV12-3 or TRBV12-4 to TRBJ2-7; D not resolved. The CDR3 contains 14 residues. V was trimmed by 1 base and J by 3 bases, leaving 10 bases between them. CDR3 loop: CASSLGIERYEQYF. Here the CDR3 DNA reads TGTGCCAGCAGTTTAGGAATTGAGCGCTACGAGCAGTACTTC.

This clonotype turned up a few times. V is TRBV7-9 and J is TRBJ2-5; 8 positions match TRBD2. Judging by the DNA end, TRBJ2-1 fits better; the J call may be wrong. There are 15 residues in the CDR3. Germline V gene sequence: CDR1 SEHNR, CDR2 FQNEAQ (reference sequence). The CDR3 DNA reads TGTGCCAGCAGCACCCGGGGGGGCCTCTGGAATGAGCAGTTCTTC. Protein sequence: CASSTRGGLWNEQFF.

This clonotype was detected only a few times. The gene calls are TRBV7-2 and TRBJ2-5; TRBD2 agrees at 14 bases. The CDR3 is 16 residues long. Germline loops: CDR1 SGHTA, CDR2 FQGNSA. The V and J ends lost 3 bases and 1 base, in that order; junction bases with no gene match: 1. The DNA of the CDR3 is TGTGCCAGCAGCTTTGGGACTAGCGGGGGCCAAGAGACCCAGTACTTC. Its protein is CASSFGTSGGQETQYF.

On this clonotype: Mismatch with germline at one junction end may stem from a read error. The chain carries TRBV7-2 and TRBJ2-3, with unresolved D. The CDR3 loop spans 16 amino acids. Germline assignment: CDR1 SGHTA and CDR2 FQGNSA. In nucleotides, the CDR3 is TGCGCCAGCAGCCCCTTCGCGGTATTTGGCACAGATACGCAGTATTTT. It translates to CASSPFAVFGTDTQYF.

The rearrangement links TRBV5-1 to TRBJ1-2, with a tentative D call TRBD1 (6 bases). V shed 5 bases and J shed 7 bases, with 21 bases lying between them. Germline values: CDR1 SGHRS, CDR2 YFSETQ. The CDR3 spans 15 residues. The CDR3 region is CASSQLITGSSGYTF. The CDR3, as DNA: TGCGCCAGCAGTCAACTCATAACAGGGTCAAGTGGCTACACCTTC.

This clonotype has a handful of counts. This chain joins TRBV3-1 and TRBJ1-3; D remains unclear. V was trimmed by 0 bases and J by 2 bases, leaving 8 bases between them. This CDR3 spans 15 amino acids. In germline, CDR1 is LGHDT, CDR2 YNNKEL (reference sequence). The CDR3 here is CASSQDTLTGNTIYF. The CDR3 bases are TGTGCCAGCAGCCAAGATACCTTAACTGGAAACACCATATATTTT.

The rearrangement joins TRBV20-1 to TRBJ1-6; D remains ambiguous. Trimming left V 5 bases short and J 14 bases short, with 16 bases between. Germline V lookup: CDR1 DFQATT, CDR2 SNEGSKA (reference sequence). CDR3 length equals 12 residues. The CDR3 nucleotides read TGCAGTGCTCCTGACGGAAAGTATTCCCTCCACTTT. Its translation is CSAPDGKYSLHF.

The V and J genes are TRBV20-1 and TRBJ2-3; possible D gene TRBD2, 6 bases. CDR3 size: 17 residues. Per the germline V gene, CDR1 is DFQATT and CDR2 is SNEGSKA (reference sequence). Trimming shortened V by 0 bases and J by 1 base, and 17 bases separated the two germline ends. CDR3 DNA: TGCAGTGCTAGAGATTACTTAGTAGCGGCCCGCACAGATACGCAGTATTTT. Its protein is CSARDYLVAARTDTQYF.

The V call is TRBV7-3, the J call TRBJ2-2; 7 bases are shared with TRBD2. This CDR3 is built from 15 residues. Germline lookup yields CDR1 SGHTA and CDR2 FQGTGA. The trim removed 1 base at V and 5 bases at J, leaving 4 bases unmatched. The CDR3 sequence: CASSLSRGETGELFF. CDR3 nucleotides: TGTGCCAGCAGCTTAAGTCGGGGGGAAACCGGGGAGCTGTTTTTT.

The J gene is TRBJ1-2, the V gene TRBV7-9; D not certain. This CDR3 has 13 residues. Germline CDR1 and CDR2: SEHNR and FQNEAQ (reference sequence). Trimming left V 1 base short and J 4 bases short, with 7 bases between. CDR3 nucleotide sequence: TGTGCCAGCAGCTTAGAGGAACTCTATGGCTACACCTTC. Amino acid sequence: CASSLEELYGYTF.

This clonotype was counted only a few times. DNA for the CDR3: TGCGCCAGCAGGTCCCAAGTACTCGTAACAGATACGCAGTATTTT. It specifies CASRSQVLVTDTQYF. The chain recombines TRBV5-1 with TRBJ2-3; D remains unclear. CDR1 and CDR2 (germline): SGHRS, YFSETQ. The CDR3 runs to 15 residues. Trimming cost V 5 bases and J 3 bases, with 16 bases left between them.

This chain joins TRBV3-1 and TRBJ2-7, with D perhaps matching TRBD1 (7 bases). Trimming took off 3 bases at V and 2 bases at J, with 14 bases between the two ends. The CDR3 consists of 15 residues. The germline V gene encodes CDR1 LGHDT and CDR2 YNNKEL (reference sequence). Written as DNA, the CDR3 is TGTGCCAGCAGCCAGGATCAGGGGGGCCCCTACGAGCAGTACTTC. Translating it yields CASSQDQGGPYEQYF.

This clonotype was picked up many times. In DNA form, the CDR3 reads TGTGCCAGCAGTTACTCCTTGGCGACTGGCTACACCTTC. It specifies CASSYSLATGYTF. V is TRBV6-5 and J is TRBJ1-2; no reliable D call. This CDR3 is built from 13 residues. Looked up from germline, CDR1 is MNHEY and CDR2 is SVGAGI. V was trimmed by 0 bases and J by 7 bases, leaving 9 bases between them.

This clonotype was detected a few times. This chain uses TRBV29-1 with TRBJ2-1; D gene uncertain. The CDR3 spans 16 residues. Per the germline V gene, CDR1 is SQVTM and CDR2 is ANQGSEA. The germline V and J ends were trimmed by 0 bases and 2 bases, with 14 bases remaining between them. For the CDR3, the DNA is TGCAGCGTTGAAGATGTCTTCACAACTACCTACAATGAGCAGTTCTTC. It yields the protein CSVEDVFTTTYNEQFF.

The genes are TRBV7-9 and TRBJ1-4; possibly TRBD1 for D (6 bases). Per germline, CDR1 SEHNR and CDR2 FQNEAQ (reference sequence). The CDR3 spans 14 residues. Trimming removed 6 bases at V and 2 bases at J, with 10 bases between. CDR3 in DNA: TGTGCCAGCAGAAATCAGGGGACTAATGAAAAACTGTTTTTT. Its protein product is CASRNQGTNEKLFF.

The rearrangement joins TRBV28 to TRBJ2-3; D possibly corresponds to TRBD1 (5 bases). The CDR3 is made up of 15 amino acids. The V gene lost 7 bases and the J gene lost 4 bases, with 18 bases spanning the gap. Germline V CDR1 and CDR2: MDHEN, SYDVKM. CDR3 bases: TGTGCCAGCATCCCACAGGCAGGGTTCGCAGATACGCAGTATTTT. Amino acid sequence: CASIPQAGFADTQYF.

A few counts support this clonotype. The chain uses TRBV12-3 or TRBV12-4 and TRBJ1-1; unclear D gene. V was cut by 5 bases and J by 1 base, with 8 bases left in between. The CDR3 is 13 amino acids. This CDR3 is CASSRIGNTEAFF. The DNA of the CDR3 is TGTGCCAGCAGTCGTATCGGGAACACTGAAGCTTTCTTT.

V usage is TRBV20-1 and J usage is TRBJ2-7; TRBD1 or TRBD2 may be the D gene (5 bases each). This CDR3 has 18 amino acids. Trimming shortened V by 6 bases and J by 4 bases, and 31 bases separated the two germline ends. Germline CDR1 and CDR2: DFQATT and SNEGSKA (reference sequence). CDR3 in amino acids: CSAERYTGTQVTGYEQYF. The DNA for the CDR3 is TGCAGTGCGGAGAGGTACACGGGGACGCAGGTCACGGGTTACGAGCAGTACTTC.

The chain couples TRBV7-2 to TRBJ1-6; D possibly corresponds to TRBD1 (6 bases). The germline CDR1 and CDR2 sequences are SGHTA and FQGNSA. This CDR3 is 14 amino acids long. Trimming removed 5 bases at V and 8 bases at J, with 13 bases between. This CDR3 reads CASSRARGYSPLHF. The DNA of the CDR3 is TGTGCCAGCAGCAGGGCGAGGGGGTATTCACCCCTCCACTTT.

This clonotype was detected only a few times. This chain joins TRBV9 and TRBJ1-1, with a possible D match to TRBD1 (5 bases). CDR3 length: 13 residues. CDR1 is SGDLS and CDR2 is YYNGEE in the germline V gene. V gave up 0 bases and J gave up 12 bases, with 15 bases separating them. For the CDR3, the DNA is TGTGCCAGCAGCGTAGTTGGGACTCCAATTCCTTTCTTT. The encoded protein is CASSVVGTPIPFF.

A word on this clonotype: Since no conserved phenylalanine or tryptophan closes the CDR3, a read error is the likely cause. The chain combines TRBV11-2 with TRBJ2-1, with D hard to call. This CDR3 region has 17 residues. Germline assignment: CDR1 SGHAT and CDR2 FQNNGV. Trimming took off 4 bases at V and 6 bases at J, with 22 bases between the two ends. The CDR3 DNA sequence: TGTGCCAGCAGCTCGACCCTTAGGTCTACCGGACGCAATGAGCAGTTCCTC. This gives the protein CASSSTLRSTGRNEQFL.

This CDR3 reads CASGRSYQETQYF. The CDR3, as DNA: TGTGCCAGTGGCAGGTCGTACCAAGAGACCCAGTACTTC. The chain combines TRBV19 with TRBJ2-5, with D unresolved. Trimming shortened V by 8 bases and J by 0 bases, and 10 bases separated the two germline ends. The CDR3 length is 13 residues. Germline V lookup: CDR1 LNHDA, CDR2 SQIVND (reference sequence).